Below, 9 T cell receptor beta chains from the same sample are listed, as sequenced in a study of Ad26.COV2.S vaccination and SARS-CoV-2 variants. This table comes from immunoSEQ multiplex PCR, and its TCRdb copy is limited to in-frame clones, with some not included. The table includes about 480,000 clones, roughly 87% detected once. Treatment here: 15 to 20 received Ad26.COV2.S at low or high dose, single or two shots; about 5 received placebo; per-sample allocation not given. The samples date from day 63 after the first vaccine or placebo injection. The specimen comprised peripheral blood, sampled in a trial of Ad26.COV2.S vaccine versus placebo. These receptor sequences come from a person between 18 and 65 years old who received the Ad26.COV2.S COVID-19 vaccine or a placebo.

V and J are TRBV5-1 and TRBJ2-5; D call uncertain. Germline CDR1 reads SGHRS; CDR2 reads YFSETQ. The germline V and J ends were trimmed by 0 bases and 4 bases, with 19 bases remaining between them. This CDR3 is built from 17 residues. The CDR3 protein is CASSLVSSIPSRETQYF. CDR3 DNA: TGCGCCAGCAGCTTGGTGTCGTCGATACCTTCTCGAGAGACCCAGTACTTC.

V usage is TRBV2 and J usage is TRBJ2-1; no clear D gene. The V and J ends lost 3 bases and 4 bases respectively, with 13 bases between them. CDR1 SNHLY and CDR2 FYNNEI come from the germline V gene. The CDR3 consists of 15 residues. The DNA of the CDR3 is TGTGCCAGCAGTGAGGATGGGGTGGGTTACAATGAGCAGTTCTTC. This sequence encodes CASSEDGVGYNEQFF. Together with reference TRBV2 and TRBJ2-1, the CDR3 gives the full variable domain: EPEVTQTPSHQVTQMGQEVILRCVPISNHLYFYWYRQILGQKVEFLVSFYNNEISEKSEIFDDQFSVERPDGSNFTLKIRSTKLEDSAMYFCASSEDGVGYNEQFFGPGTRLTVL.

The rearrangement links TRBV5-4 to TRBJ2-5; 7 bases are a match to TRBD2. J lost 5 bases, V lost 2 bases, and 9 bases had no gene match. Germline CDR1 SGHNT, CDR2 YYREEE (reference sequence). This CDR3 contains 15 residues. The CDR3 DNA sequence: TGTGCCAGCAGCTTTGGCCGGCGGGGAGGGGAGACCCAGTACTTC. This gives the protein CASSFGRRGGETQYF. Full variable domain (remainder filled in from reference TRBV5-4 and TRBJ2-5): ETGVTQSPTHLIKTRGQQVTLRCSSQSGHNTVSWYQQALGQGPQFIFQYYREEENGRGNFPPRFSGLQFPNYSSELNVNALELDDSALYLCASSFGRRGGETQYFGPGTRLLVL.

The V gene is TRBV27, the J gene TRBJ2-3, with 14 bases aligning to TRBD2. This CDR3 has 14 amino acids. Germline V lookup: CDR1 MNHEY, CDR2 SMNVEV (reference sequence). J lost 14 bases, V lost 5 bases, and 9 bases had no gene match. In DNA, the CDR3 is TGTGCCAGCAGTCCCTGGGGACTAGCGGGGGCGGGGTATTTT. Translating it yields CASSPWGLAGAGYF.

CDR3 in DNA: TGTGCCAGCAGCTTGGAGCGGACAGCGAACACCGGGGAGCTGTTTTTT. Translation: CASSLERTANTGELFF. The chain is built from TRBV5-4 and TRBJ2-2; tentatively, D is TRBD1 (6 bases). CDR1 is SGHNT, CDR2 YYREEE, per germline (reference sequence). The CDR3 is made up of 16 amino acids. V lost 0 bases, J lost 0 bases, and 9 bases lay in between. The full variable domain, with the rest looked up from reference TRBV5-4 and TRBJ2-2, is ETGVTQSPTHLIKTRGQQVTLRCSSQSGHNTVSWYQQALGQGPQFIFQYYREEENGRGNFPPRFSGLQFPNYSSELNVNALELDDSALYLCASSLERTANTGELFFGEGSRLTVL.

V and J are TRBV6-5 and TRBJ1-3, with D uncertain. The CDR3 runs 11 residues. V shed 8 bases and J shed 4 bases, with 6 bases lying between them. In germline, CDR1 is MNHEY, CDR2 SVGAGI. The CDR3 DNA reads TGTGCCAGCCGCGGGGGAAACACCATATATTTT. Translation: CASRGGNTIYF.

CDR3 loop: CASSLGGAEQYF. The CDR3 DNA is TGTGCCAGCAGTTTGGGGGGCGCCGAGCAGTACTTC. The chain has TRBV28 and TRBJ2-7; D may be TRBD1 or TRBD2 (6 bases each). CDR3 length: 12 amino acids. Trimming took off 3 bases at V and 6 bases at J, with 9 bases between the two ends. Per the germline V gene, CDR1 is MDHEN and CDR2 is SYDVKM.

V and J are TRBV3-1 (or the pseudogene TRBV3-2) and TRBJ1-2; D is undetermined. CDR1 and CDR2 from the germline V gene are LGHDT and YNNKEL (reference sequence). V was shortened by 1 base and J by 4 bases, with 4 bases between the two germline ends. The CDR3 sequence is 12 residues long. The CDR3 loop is CASSQVPYGYTF. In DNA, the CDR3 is TGTGCCAGCAGCCAAGTCCCCTATGGCTACACCTTC.

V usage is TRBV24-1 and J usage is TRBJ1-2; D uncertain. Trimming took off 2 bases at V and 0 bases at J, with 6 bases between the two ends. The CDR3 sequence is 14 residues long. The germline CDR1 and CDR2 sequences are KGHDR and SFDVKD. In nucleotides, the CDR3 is TGTGCCACCAGTGATTCGGGGTCTAACTATGGCTACACCTTC. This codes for CATSDSGSNYGYTF.